Listed below are T cell receptor beta chains from one sample, sequenced in a study of blood T cells in healthy people across ages. TCRdb itself ran the 5' RACE reads through MiXCR, one entry per CDR3 protein. The data show about 1.6 million distinct CDR3 sequences, about 31% seen once. Sequencing was carried out using blood. These receptors originate from a woman aged 30 to 39 in good health. The CDR3 runs from the conserved cysteine through the conserved F or W. D genes are given only for firm matches. Clone size is not always given. Where it is, it says once, few, many or a class for expanded clones.

clone size: few; V gene: TRBV2; J gene: TRBJ2-3; D gene: TRBD2; CDR3 DNA: TGTGCCAGCTCCTCTCTTAGCGGGAGCGGGGATACGCAGTATTTT; CDR3 protein: CASSSLSGSGDTQYF
clone size: NA; V gene: TRBV7-9; J gene: TRBJ2-5; D gene: TRBD2; CDR3 DNA: TGTGCCAGCAGCTCCCCTAGCGGGATGAAAGAGACCCAGTACTTC; CDR3 protein: CASSSPSGMKETQYF
clone size: NA; V gene: TRBV2; J gene: TRBJ2-1; D gene: NA; CDR3 DNA: TGTGCCAGCAGTGAAAGGCCGGGCCCCTACAATGAGCAGTTCTTC; CDR3 protein: CASSERPGPYNEQFF
clone size: NA; V gene: TRBV2; J gene: TRBJ1-1; D gene: NA; CDR3 DNA: TGTGCCAGCATGGCGACGAACACTGAAGCTTTCTTT; CDR3 protein: CASMATNTEAFF
clone size: many; V gene: TRBV20-1; J gene: TRBJ2-3; D gene: TRBD2; CDR3 DNA: TGCAGTGCTAAATCGGGAGGCTTTTTGGATACGCAGTATTTT; CDR3 protein: CSAKSGGFLDTQYF
clone size: NA; V gene: TRBV2; J gene: TRBJ2-3; D gene: NA; CDR3 DNA: TGTGCCAGACGGAGGGCGGCAGATACGCAGTATTTT; CDR3 protein: CARRRAADTQYF
clone size: NA; V gene: TRBV18; J gene: TRBJ2-1; D gene: TRBD2; CDR3 DNA: TGCGCCAGCCCACCACAGCGGGAGCGTAATGAGCAGTTCTTC; CDR3 protein: CASPPQRERNEQFF
clone size: NA; V gene: TRBV19; J gene: TRBJ1-2; D gene: NA; CDR3 DNA: TGTGCCCTCGAGCGGGACGGAGGCTATGGCTACACCTTC; CDR3 protein: CALERDGGYGYTF
clone size: few; V gene: TRBV6-6; J gene: TRBJ1-2; D gene: NA; CDR3 DNA: TGTGCCAGCAGTTACTCTGGGACACCGTATGGCTACACCTTC; CDR3 protein: CASSYSGTPYGYTF
clone size: NA; V gene: TRBV20-1; J gene: TRBJ2-3; D gene: TRBD2; CDR3 DNA: TGCAGTGCTAGATGGACTAGCGGGGGCCCCACTAGCACAGATACGCAGTATTTT; CDR3 protein: CSARWTSGGPTSTDTQYF
clone size: NA; V gene: TRBV9; J gene: TRBJ2-5; D gene: NA; CDR3 DNA: TGTGCCAGCAGCGTAGGCGGCAGGGGATGGGAGACCCAGTACTTC; CDR3 protein: CASSVGGRGWETQYF
clone size: few; V gene: TRBV24-1; J gene: TRBJ2-5; D gene: NA; CDR3 DNA: TGTGCCACCAGTGATTTGCACCGGGAGACCCAGTACTTC; CDR3 protein: CATSDLHRETQYF
clone size: NA; V gene: TRBV20-1; J gene: TRBJ1-5; D gene: TRBD1; CDR3 DNA: TGCAGTGCCAGAGATTTAGGACAGGGCTTCAATCAGCCCCAGCATTTT; CDR3 protein: CSARDLGQGFNQPQHF
clone size: NA; V gene: TRBV20-1; J gene: TRBJ2-5; D gene: TRBD2; CDR3 DNA: TGCAGTGCTACCCGGACTAGCGGGGGGGCGGGGGAGACCCAGTACTTC; CDR3 protein: CSATRTSGGAGETQYF
clone size: few; V gene: TRBV11-1; J gene: TRBJ1-1; D gene: NA; CDR3 DNA: TGTGCCAGCAGCTCCACACGGAACACTGAAGCTTTCTTT; CDR3 protein: CASSSTRNTEAFF
clone size: NA; V gene: TRBV15; J gene: TRBJ2-1; D gene: TRBD1; CDR3 DNA: TGTGCCACCAGCAGATATCGACAGGGGGTCTACAATGAGCAGTTCTTC; CDR3 protein: CATSRYRQGVYNEQFF
clone size: few; V gene: TRBV7-9; J gene: TRBJ2-3; D gene: TRBD1; CDR3 DNA: TGTGCCAGCAGCTTAACGACAGGGCGGACAGATACGCAGTATTTT; CDR3 protein: CASSLTTGRTDTQYF
clone size: many; V gene: TRBV20-1; J gene: TRBJ2-3; D gene: NA; CDR3 DNA: TGCAGTGCGACCCCGATGGACAGGCGGGGGTCAGATACGCAGTATTTT; CDR3 protein: CSATPMDRRGSDTQYF
clone size: NA; V gene: TRBV20-1; J gene: TRBJ1-5; D gene: NA; CDR3 DNA: TGCAGTGCTAGAGATGCTGGACAGAAGCTTTATAGCAATCAGCCCCAGCATTTT; CDR3 protein: CSARDAGQKLYSNQPQHF
clone size: NA; V gene: TRBV20-1; J gene: TRBJ2-3; D gene: NA; CDR3 DNA: TGCAGTGCTAAGAAGGGCCCTGGCACAGATACGCAGTATTTT; CDR3 protein: CSAKKGPGTDTQYF
clone size: once; V gene: TRBV29-1; J gene: TRBJ2-3; D gene: NA; CDR3 DNA: TGCAGTGTTTTGCGCGGATCGGACACAGATACGCAGTATTTT; CDR3 protein: CSVLRGSDTDTQYF
clone size: many; V gene: TRBV9; J gene: TRBJ2-1; D gene: NA; CDR3 DNA: TGTGCCAGCAGCGTAGGGTATGAGCAGTTCTTC; CDR3 protein: CASSVGYEQFF
clone size: NA; V gene: TRBV29-1; J gene: TRBJ2-2; D gene: NA; CDR3 DNA: TGCAGCGTTGAAGGTACGGGCGGAGCCCTAATTAACACCGGGGAGCTGTTTTTT; CDR3 protein: CSVEGTGGALINTGELFF
clone size: few; V gene: TRBV27; J gene: TRBJ2-7; D gene: NA; CDR3 DNA: TGTGCCAGCAGCACGCGAGGACAGAATTACGAGCAGTACTTC; CDR3 protein: CASSTRGQNYEQYF
clone size: NA; V gene: TRBV27; J gene: TRBJ2-6; D gene: NA; CDR3 DNA: TGTGCCAGCAGAGGCCGGGACACTTCGGGCTCTGGGGCCAACGTCCTGACTTTC; CDR3 protein: CASRGRDTSGSGANVLTF
clone size: few; V gene: TRBV7-2; J gene: TRBJ2-1; D gene: TRBD2; CDR3 DNA: TGTGCCAGCAGCTTACCGCAGGGACTAGCGGAACTCTTCTACAATGAGCAGTTCTTC; CDR3 protein: CASSLPQGLAELFYNEQFF
clone size: few; V gene: TRBV5-5; J gene: TRBJ1-2; D gene: TRBD1; CDR3 DNA: TGTGCCAGCAGCCTCCCTGACAGGGCACTGGGGTATGGCTACACCTTC; CDR3 protein: CASSLPDRALGYGYTF
clone size: NA; V gene: TRBV4-2; J gene: TRBJ2-1; D gene: TRBD2; CDR3 DNA: TGTGCCAGCAGCCCCCTAAGATCACTAGCGGGTTCCGTTGAGCAGTTCTTC; CDR3 protein: CASSPLRSLAGSVEQFF
clone size: few; V gene: TRBV7-9; J gene: TRBJ2-5; D gene: NA; CDR3 DNA: TGTGCCAGCAGCTTCAAAGAGGAGACCCAGTACTTC; CDR3 protein: CASSFKEETQYF
clone size: NA; V gene: TRBV7-2; J gene: TRBJ1-1; D gene: NA; CDR3 DNA: TGTGCCAGCAGCTTAGGACCGGGGGCGGTCACTGAAGCTTTCTTT; CDR3 protein: CASSLGPGAVTEAFF
clone size: few; V gene: TRBV6-5; J gene: TRBJ1-5; D gene: NA; CDR3 DNA: TGTGCCAGCAGTTACTCAGAAAATAGCAATCAGCCCCAGCATTTT; CDR3 protein: CASSYSENSNQPQHF
clone size: NA; V gene: TRBV27; J gene: TRBJ2-7; D gene: NA; CDR3 DNA: TGTGCCAGCAGGGGTGACGGGTTGAGCTCCTACAATGAGCAGTACTTC; CDR3 protein: CASRGDGLSSYNEQYF
clone size: NA; V gene: TRBV29-1; J gene: TRBJ1-2; D gene: NA; CDR3 DNA: TGCAGCGTTGTTAGGTTTATAAATGGCTACACCTTC; CDR3 protein: CSVVRFINGYTF